This entry features one TCR beta chain sequence. This sample stems from a study of blood T cell repertoires in COVID-19. Profiling relied on immunoSEQ multiplex PCR, and the TCRdb table lists in-frame clones only, not all of them. The table lists around 300,000 clones, roughly 88% of them singletons. Germline loops: CDR1 SNHLY, CDR2 FYNNEI. The CDR3 totals 14 residues. The V gene end was trimmed by 6 bases and the J gene end by 7 bases; junction bases not matched to a gene: 7. Specimen: PBMCs or T cells enriched from blood (not recorded which). This receptor was taken from a man between 25 and 39 years old who had recovered from COVID-19. V is TRBV2 and J is TRBJ2-2; 8 bases are a match to TRBD2. CDR3: CASSGLALGGELFF. The CDR3 nucleotides read TGTGCCAGCAGCGGACTAGCTCTGGGCGGGGAGCTGTTTTTT.